These T cell receptor beta chains were read from a single sample in a study of blood T cells in healthy people across ages. MiXCR, run by TCRdb on the 5' RACE reads, gives a single entry per CDR3 protein. The sample holds 540,000 or so distinct CDR3 sequences; 25% to 30% are singletons and the top ten take approximately 17%. Sequencing used blood. The receptors derive from an older woman in good health. Each CDR3 is given with its conserved first and last residue. Fields, in order: D gene, J gene, V gene, clone size, CDR3 DNA, CDR3 protein. D genes are given only for firm matches. Size values are once, few and many counts, or a class for expanded clones, and some rows have none.

D gene: .
J gene: TRBJ2-5
V gene: TRBV20-1
clone size: few
CDR3 DNA: TGCAGTGCTAGCAGGAGTCAAGAGACCCAGTACTTC
CDR3 protein: CSASRSQETQYF

D gene: .
J gene: TRBJ1-3
V gene: TRBV29-1
clone size: many
CDR3 DNA: TGCAGCGTTGAACAGGGACACGAAAACACCATATATTTT
CDR3 protein: CSVEQGHENTIYF

D gene: TRBD2
J gene: TRBJ2-3
V gene: TRBV29-1
clone size: .
CDR3 DNA: TGCAGCGTTGCGGATAGCGGGGGCACAGATACGCAGTATTTT
CDR3 protein: CSVADSGGTDTQYF

D gene: .
J gene: TRBJ1-5
V gene: TRBV12-3/TRBV12-4
clone size: once
CDR3 DNA: TGTGCCAGCAGTTTCACGGACGGAATTCAGCCCCAGCATTTT
CDR3 protein: CASSFTDGIQPQHF

D gene: TRBD2
J gene: TRBJ2-3
V gene: TRBV7-3
clone size: .
CDR3 DNA: TGTGCCAGCAGCCCGACCGGACTAGCGGGGGGACCCTTTAACACAGATACGCAGTATTTT
CDR3 protein: CASSPTGLAGGPFNTDTQYF

D gene: .
J gene: TRBJ1-5
V gene: TRBV7-2
clone size: .
CDR3 DNA: TGTGCCAGCAGCCCGGCGCGGATCAATCAGCCCCAGCATTTT
CDR3 protein: CASSPARINQPQHF

D gene: TRBD2
J gene: TRBJ2-3
V gene: TRBV19
clone size: few
CDR3 DNA: TGTGCCAGTAGTATAAACGGGGGGGCCGACACAGATACGCAGTATTTT
CDR3 protein: CASSINGGADTDTQYF

D gene: .
J gene: TRBJ1-1
V gene: TRBV6-2/TRBV6-3
clone size: .
CDR3 DNA: TGTGCCAGCAGTTACAGGGGCAGCTCACCTGAAGCTTTCTTT
CDR3 protein: CASSYRGSSPEAFF

D gene: .
J gene: TRBJ2-5
V gene: TRBV14
clone size: few
CDR3 DNA: TGTGCCAGCAGCCAAGATTCCGGGACCCGAAGTCAGACCCAGTACTTC
CDR3 protein: CASSQDSGTRSQTQYF

D gene: .
J gene: TRBJ2-1
V gene: TRBV7-3
clone size: few
CDR3 DNA: TGTGCCAGCAGCTTAACGCGTCTGGATGAGCAGTTCTTC
CDR3 protein: CASSLTRLDEQFF

D gene: .
J gene: TRBJ2-3
V gene: TRBV20-1
clone size: .
CDR3 DNA: TGCAGTGCAAGCAGAGAAATTATGGATACGCAGTATTTT
CDR3 protein: CSASREIMDTQYF

D gene: TRBD1
J gene: TRBJ1-5
V gene: TRBV2
clone size: few
CDR3 DNA: TGTGCCAGCAGTGAACAGGGGGCCGCGTATCAGCCCCAGCATTTT
CDR3 protein: CASSEQGAAYQPQHF